This T cell receptor (beta chain) was documented in a study of early T cells in non-severe SARS-CoV-2 infection. Study at large: Chains were unpaired, as sequencing was done on bulk RNA from unsorted whole blood.

MiXCR was run by TCRdb on the 5' RACE reads, yielding one entry per CDR3 protein. The sample holds about 50,000 distinct CDR3 sequences, roughly 10% seen once. The CDR3 covers 15 residues. Trimming took 0 bases from V and 3 from J, leaving 11 bases between them. The germline CDR1 and CDR2 sequences are MNHEY and SVGEGT. The sample holds a few counts of this clonotype. Sequencing was done on a sample of whole blood. The V and J genes are TRBV6-2 or TRBV6-3 and TRBJ1-1, with a tentative D call TRBD1 (5 bases). This sequence originates from an adult who was a healthcare worker with PCR-confirmed SARS-CoV-2 infection or an uninfected control (not recorded which). In nucleotides, the CDR3 is TGTGCCAGCAGTTACTCGCGCCAGGGCTACACTGAAGCTTTCTTT. Protein: CASSYSRQGYTEAFF.